This entry features one TCR beta chain sequence. The sample belongs to a study of blood T cell repertoires in COVID-19. Study summary: Spain, Italy and the United States supplied samples that represented acute and convalescent COVID-19.

Per the study methods: By means of reference gene primer amplification, nucleated cell counts were estimated. The protocol was immunoSEQ multiplex PCR, while the TCRdb copy is restricted to in-frame clones and leaves out a portion. The V and J calls and clone size are taken from that table; D and trimming were inferred from the DNA. The data contain around 50,000 clones, less than 90% of them singletons. The CDR3 covers 15 residues. The germline gives CDR1 SGHTA, CDR2 FQGTGA. V lost 7 bases, J lost 2 bases, and 6 bases stayed unmatched. This clonotype was sampled from a human donor in a cohort sampled during active COVID-19. The sample consisted of peripheral blood. The rearrangement joins TRBV7-3 to TRBJ2-2; the match to TRBD2 covers 8 bases. The CDR3 region has the DNA TGTGCCAGCACCCCCGGACTAGCAAACACCGGGGAGCTGTTTTTT. Translation gives CASTPGLANTGELFF.